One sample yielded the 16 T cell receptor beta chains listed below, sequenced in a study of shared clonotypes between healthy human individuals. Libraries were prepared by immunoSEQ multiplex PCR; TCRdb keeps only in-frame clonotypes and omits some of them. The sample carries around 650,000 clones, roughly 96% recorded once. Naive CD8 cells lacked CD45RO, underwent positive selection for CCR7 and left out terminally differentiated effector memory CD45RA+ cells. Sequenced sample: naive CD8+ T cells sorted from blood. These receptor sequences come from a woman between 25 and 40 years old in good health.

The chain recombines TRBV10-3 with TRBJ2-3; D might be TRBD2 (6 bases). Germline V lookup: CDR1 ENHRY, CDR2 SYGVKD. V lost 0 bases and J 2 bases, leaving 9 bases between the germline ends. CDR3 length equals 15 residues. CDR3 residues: CAISESPSATDTQYF. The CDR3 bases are TGTGCCATCAGTGAGTCGCCTAGCGCCACAGATACGCAGTATTTT.

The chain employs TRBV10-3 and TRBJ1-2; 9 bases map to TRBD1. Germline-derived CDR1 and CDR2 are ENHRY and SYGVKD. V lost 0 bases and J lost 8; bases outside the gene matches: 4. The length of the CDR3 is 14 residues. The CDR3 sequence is CAISESGQGSGYTF. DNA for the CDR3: TGTGCCATCAGTGAGTCGGGACAGGGTTCCGGCTACACCTTC.

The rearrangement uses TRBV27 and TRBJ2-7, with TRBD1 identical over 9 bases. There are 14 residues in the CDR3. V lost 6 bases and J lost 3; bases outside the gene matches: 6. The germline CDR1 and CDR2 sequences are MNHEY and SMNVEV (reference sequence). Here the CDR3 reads CASSPGQGYYEQYF. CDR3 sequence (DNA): TGTGCCAGCAGCCCGGGACAGGGATACTACGAGCAGTACTTC.

The CDR3 loop is CSVEGGRRSEQFF. The CDR3 DNA is TGCAGCGTTGAAGGGGGGAGAAGGTCTGAGCAGTTCTTC. This chain uses TRBV29-1 with TRBJ2-1, with D perhaps given as TRBD1 or TRBD2 (5 bases each). The CDR3 runs 13 residues. V lost 1 base and J lost 9, with 13 bases in between. Germline V gene data show CDR1 as SQVTM and CDR2 as ANQGSEA.

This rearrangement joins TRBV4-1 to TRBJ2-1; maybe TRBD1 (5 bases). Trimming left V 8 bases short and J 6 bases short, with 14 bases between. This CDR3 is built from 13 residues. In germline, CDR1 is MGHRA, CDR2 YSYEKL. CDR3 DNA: TGCGCCAGCTCCCTAACAGGATCCAATGAGCAGTTCTTC. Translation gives CASSLTGSNEQFF.

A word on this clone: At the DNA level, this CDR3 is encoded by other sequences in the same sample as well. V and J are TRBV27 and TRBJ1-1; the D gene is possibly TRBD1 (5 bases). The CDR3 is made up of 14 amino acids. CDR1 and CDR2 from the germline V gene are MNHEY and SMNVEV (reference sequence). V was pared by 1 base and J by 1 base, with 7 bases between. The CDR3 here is CASSLWGKNTEAFF. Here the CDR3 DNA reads TGTGCCAGCAGTTTATGGGGGAAGAACACTGAAGCTTTCTTT.

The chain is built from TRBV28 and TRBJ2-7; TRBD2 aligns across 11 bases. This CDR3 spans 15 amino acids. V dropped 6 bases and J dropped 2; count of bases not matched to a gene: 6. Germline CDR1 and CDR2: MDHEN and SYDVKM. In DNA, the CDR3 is TGTGCCAGCAGCTCCAGACTAGCGGGGACCTACGAGCAGTACTTC. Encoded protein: CASSSRLAGTYEQYF.

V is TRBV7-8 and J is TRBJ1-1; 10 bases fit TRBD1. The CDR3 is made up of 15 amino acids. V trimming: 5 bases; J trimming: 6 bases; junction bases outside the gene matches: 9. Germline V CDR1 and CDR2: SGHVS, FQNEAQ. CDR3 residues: CASSLPTGGIPEAFF. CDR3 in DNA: TGTGCCAGCAGCCTCCCGACAGGGGGCATACCTGAAGCTTTCTTT.

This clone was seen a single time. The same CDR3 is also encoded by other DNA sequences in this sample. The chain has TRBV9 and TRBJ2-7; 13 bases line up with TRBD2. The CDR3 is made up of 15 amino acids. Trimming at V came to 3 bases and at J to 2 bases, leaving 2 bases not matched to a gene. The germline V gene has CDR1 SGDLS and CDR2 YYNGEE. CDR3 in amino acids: CASSAGTSGAYEQYF. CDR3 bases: TGTGCCAGCAGCGCCGGGACTAGCGGGGCCTACGAGCAGTACTTC. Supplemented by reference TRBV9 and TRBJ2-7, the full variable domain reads DSGVTQTPKHLITATGQRVTLRCSPRSGDLSVYWYQQSLDQGLQFLIQYYNGEERAKGNILERFSAQQFPDLHSELNLSSLELGDSALYFCASSAGTSGAYEQYFGPGTRLTVT.

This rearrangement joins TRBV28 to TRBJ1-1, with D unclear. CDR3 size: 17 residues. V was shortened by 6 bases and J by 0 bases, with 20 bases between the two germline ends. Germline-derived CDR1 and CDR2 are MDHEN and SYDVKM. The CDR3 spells CASRRPHSGGMNTEAFF. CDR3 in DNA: TGTGCCAGCAGGCGGCCCCACTCGGGTGGCATGAACACTGAAGCTTTCTTT.

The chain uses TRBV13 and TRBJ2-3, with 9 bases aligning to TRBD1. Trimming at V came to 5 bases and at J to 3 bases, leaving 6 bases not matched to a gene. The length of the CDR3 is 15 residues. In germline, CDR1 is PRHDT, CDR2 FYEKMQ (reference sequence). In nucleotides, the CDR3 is TGTGCCAGCAGCCCCCTGGGACAGGGAACAGATACGCAGTATTTT. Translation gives CASSPLGQGTDTQYF.

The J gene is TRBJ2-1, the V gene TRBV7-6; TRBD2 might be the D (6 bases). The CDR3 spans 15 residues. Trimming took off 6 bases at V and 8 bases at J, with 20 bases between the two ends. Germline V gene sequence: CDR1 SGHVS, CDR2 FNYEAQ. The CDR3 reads CASSSLRTTPHEQFF. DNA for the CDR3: TGTGCCAGCAGTTCACTAAGGACTACCCCCCATGAGCAGTTCTTC.

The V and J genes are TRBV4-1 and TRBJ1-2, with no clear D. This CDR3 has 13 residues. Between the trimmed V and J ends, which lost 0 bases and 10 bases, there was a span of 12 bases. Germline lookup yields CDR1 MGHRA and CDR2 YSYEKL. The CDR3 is CASSQEGQAHYTF. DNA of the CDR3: TGCGCCAGCAGCCAAGAGGGTCAGGCCCACTACACCTTC.

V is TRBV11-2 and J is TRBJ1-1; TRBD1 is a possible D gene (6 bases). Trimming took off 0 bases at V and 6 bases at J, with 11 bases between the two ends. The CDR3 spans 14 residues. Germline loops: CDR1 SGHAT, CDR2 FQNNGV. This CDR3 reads CASSLETWGPEAFF. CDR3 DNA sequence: TGTGCCAGCAGCTTAGAAACTTGGGGGCCTGAAGCTTTCTTT.

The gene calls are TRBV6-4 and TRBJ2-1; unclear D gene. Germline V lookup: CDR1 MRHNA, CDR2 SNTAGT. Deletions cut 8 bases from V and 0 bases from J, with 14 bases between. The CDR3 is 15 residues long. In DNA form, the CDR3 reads TGTGCCAGCTCCCCGAGACAAAGCTCCTACAATGAGCAGTTCTTC. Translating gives CASSPRQSSYNEQFF.

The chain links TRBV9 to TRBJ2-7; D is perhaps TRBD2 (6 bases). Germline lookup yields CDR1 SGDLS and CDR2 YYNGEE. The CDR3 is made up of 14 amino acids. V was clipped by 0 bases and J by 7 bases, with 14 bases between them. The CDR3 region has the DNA TGTGCCAGCAGCGTAGTGGGGGGAACGGGAGAGCAGTACTTC. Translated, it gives CASSVVGGTGEQYF.